This TCR beta chain was sequenced during a study of PD-1 blockade in classical Hodgkin lymphoma. Study-wide results and limits: Lower baseline TCR diversity marked trial partial responders and progressors. Compared with baseline, CD4+ but not CD8+ TCR diversity had risen significantly by C4D1. Diminished baseline TCR diversity has been reported in newly diagnosed patients relative to healthy donors.

In regard to this clone: Its specificity is unknown.

Only in-frame clones appear in the TCRdb table, and some are missing; sequencing was by immunoSEQ multiplex PCR. In the table there are tens of thousands of clones, around nine tenths of which are singletons. Time point noted: cycle 4 day 1 (C4D1), after less than 7 weeks of nivolumab. Every one of the patients relapsed after autologous stem cell transplantation (brentuximab vedotin exposure was variable). Between the trimmed V and J ends, which lost 5 bases and 11 bases, there was a span of 12 bases. This CDR3 has 12 residues. Germline lookup yields CDR1 SEHNR and CDR2 FQNEAQ (reference sequence). The clonotype was recovered from a human donor with classical Hodgkin lymphoma. The chain carries TRBV7-9 and TRBJ1-4, with unresolved D. The sample was peripheral blood mononuclear cells (PBMCs), taken before the fourth cycle of nivolumab. As DNA, the CDR3 is TGTGCCAGCAGCCCCGGCCCCGGGAAACTGTTTTTT. Translation: CASSPGPGKLFF.